This TCR beta chain was documented in a study of shared clonotypes between healthy human individuals. With regard to this clone: Its antigen is unidentified.

Germline CDR1 reads MNHEY; CDR2 reads SMNVEV (reference sequence). V dropped 5 bases and J dropped 0 bases, with 10 bases sitting between them. The CDR3 spans 14 residues. Broader study findings: Larger estimated richness was generally recorded for naive subsets relative to memory subsets.

Investigators spread the genomic DNA of each subset evenly over several immunoSEQ plates. Authors' methods: ImmunoSEQ yielded junction-only sequences lacking quality scores, so filtering differed. The assay was immunoSEQ multiplex PCR, and TCRdb's table has in-frame clones only and misses some. V and J calls plus clone size are reproduced from that table; the DNA served to infer D and trimming. This table holds about 2.3 million clones, 85% to 95% found once. Sequencing was carried out using naive CD4+ T cells from PBMCs. Subset indicated: CD45RA+ positively selected. This receptor was taken from a man between 18 and 29 years old in good health. Some clones in this sample may be carry-over from other donors' samples. The chain carries TRBV27 and TRBJ1-1, with D unclear. The CDR3 DNA follows: TGTGCCAGCAGTACTAAAGGGTTGAACACTGAAGCTTTCTTT. This translates into CASSTKGLNTEAFF.